These T cell receptor beta chains were read from a single sample in a study of response to subunit inactivated influenza vaccine. TCRdb used MiXCR to reprocess the RT-PCR reads, holding one entry per CDR3 protein. The sample includes about 700,000 distinct CDR3 sequences, roughly 15% of them seen just once. The source was PBMCs from blood, collected around 15 days before vaccination. These receptors all stem from a man in his forties or fifties who received an inactivated influenza vaccine. Each CDR3 is given with its conserved first and last residue. The D gene is left open where the match is weak. Clone size, where shown, is once, few, many, or a class for clones that have expanded.

V gene: TRBV2
clone size: few
D gene: .
J gene: TRBJ1-5
CDR3 DNA: TGTGCCAGCAGTGAAGGGCAGGGTTATCAGCCCCAGCATTTT
CDR3 protein: CASSEGQGYQPQHF

V gene: TRBV5-1
clone size: few
D gene: TRBD1
J gene: TRBJ1-1
CDR3 DNA: TGCGCCAGCAGCCGAGCGGGACAGGATAACACTGAAGCTTTCTTT
CDR3 protein: CASSRAGQDNTEAFF

V gene: TRBV28
clone size: .
D gene: .
J gene: TRBJ1-6
CDR3 DNA: TGTGCCAGCAGTCGGGACCTCCAGGGGTTTAATTCACCCCTCCACTTT
CDR3 protein: CASSRDLQGFNSPLHF

V gene: TRBV7-2
clone size: few
D gene: .
J gene: TRBJ2-6
CDR3 DNA: TGTGCCAGCCATAACAGGGTTGTCAACGTCCTGACTTTC
CDR3 protein: CASHNRVVNVLTF

V gene: TRBV20-1
clone size: .
D gene: TRBD2
J gene: TRBJ2-2
CDR3 DNA: TGCAGTGCTAGAGATTCGACTAGCGGGAGGGCAAGAACCGGGGAGCTGTTTTTT
CDR3 protein: CSARDSTSGRARTGELFF

V gene: TRBV6-1
clone size: .
D gene: .
J gene: TRBJ1-3
CDR3 DNA: TGTGCCAGCAGGCCCACAGCGGGGGCTGGAAACACCATATATTTT
CDR3 protein: CASRPTAGAGNTIYF

V gene: TRBV20-1
clone size: few
D gene: TRBD2
J gene: TRBJ2-1
CDR3 DNA: TGCAGTGCTAGCCGGCTAGCGGGGCCCAATGAGCAGTTCTTC
CDR3 protein: CSASRLAGPNEQFF

V gene: TRBV5-5
clone size: .
D gene: .
J gene: TRBJ2-7
CDR3 DNA: TGTGCCAGCAGCTCAACACGGGAGCAGTACTTC
CDR3 protein: CASSSTREQYF

V gene: TRBV12-3/TRBV12-4
clone size: .
D gene: .
J gene: TRBJ2-1
CDR3 DNA: TGTGCCAGCAGTCCCCGGACAGGGACTAACTACAATGAGCAGTTCTTC
CDR3 protein: CASSPRTGTNYNEQFF

V gene: TRBV12-3/TRBV12-4
clone size: few
D gene: .
J gene: TRBJ2-3
CDR3 DNA: TGTGCCAGCAGTTTATCAGTCAGCCCAGCGGGGCAGTATTTT
CDR3 protein: CASSLSVSPAGQYF

V gene: TRBV4-1
clone size: few
D gene: .
J gene: TRBJ2-3
CDR3 DNA: TGCGCCAGCAGCCAAGAGGTAGATACGCAGTATTTT
CDR3 protein: CASSQEVDTQYF

V gene: TRBV12-3/TRBV12-4
clone size: .
D gene: TRBD2
J gene: TRBJ2-1
CDR3 DNA: TGTGCCAGCAGCCAGATTAGCGGGGGGACGCGTGGCGAGCAGTTCTTC
CDR3 protein: CASSQISGGTRGEQFF

V gene: TRBV5-1
clone size: many
D gene: .
J gene: TRBJ2-2
CDR3 DNA: TGTGCCAGCAGTTTGGGAGGGAACACCGGGGAGCTGTTTTTT
CDR3 protein: CASSLGGNTGELFF

V gene: TRBV28
clone size: .
D gene: TRBD2
J gene: TRBJ2-4
CDR3 DNA: TGTGCCAGCAGTCTTCGGACTAGCGGGAGTTCGGCCAAAAACATTCAGTACTTC
CDR3 protein: CASSLRTSGSSAKNIQYF

V gene: TRBV4-2
clone size: .
D gene: .
J gene: TRBJ1-4
CDR3 DNA: TGTGCCAGCAGCCAAGAAGACAGGCAACTTAATGAAAAACTGTTTTTT
CDR3 protein: CASSQEDRQLNEKLFF

V gene: TRBV7-9
clone size: .
D gene: TRBD2
J gene: TRBJ2-1
CDR3 DNA: TGTGCCAGCAGCCCGGGACTAGCGGGAGTATCCTACAATGAGCAGTTCTTC
CDR3 protein: CASSPGLAGVSYNEQFF

V gene: TRBV15
clone size: .
D gene: .
J gene: TRBJ2-7
CDR3 DNA: TGTGCCACGAACCCAACCCTAAGTGGGGGTTTCTACGAGCAGTACTTC
CDR3 protein: CATNPTLSGGFYEQYF

V gene: TRBV7-3
clone size: .
D gene: .
J gene: TRBJ2-2
CDR3 DNA: TGTGCCAGCAGCTTAGGCTGGGGCGGGCCCACCGGGGAGCTGTTTTTT
CDR3 protein: CASSLGWGGPTGELFF

V gene: TRBV4-3
clone size: few
D gene: TRBD2
J gene: TRBJ2-5
CDR3 DNA: TGCGCCAGCAGCCTCAGCGGGAGTCACGAGACCCAGTACTTC
CDR3 protein: CASSLSGSHETQYF

V gene: TRBV2
clone size: few
D gene: TRBD1
J gene: TRBJ2-7
CDR3 DNA: TGTGCCAGCAGAACCACCGGGACAGGGTCCTACGAGCAGTACTTC
CDR3 protein: CASRTTGTGSYEQYF

V gene: TRBV7-2
clone size: .
D gene: .
J gene: TRBJ2-3
CDR3 DNA: TGTGCCAGCAGCTCTTCGGGGCGGGAAGGTACAGATACGCAGTATTTT
CDR3 protein: CASSSSGREGTDTQYF

V gene: TRBV30
clone size: .
D gene: .
J gene: TRBJ2-7
CDR3 DNA: TGTGCCTGGAGTGTAGGAGGGGTGGCCTACGAGCAGTACTTC
CDR3 protein: CAWSVGGVAYEQYF

V gene: TRBV2
clone size: .
D gene: .
J gene: TRBJ2-5
CDR3 DNA: TGTGCCAGCAGTGAAGTGTTTTCCAAAGTGGGGACCCAGTACTTC
CDR3 protein: CASSEVFSKVGTQYF

V gene: TRBV20-1
clone size: .
D gene: TRBD2
J gene: TRBJ2-3
CDR3 DNA: TGCAGTGCTAGTGTGCGGGGGTTTCTGTATTTT
CDR3 protein: CSASVRGFLYF

V gene: TRBV27
clone size: few
D gene: .
J gene: TRBJ1-4
CDR3 DNA: TGTGCCAGCAGTTCGACGAGACGATCTAATGAAAAACTGTTTTTT
CDR3 protein: CASSSTRRSNEKLFF

V gene: TRBV29-1
clone size: .
D gene: TRBD1
J gene: TRBJ2-1
CDR3 DNA: TGCAGCGCCCGGACAGGGTCAAACAATTACAATGAGCAGTTCTTC
CDR3 protein: CSARTGSNNYNEQFF

V gene: TRBV7-2
clone size: many
D gene: .
J gene: TRBJ2-7
CDR3 DNA: TGTGCCAGCAGCCCCCTTAGCAGTTTCTCCTACGAGCAGTACTTC
CDR3 protein: CASSPLSSFSYEQYF

V gene: TRBV20-1
clone size: .
D gene: .
J gene: TRBJ1-3
CDR3 DNA: TGCAGTGCTAGAGATCTTCGGGTAGGAAACACCATATATTTT
CDR3 protein: CSARDLRVGNTIYF

V gene: TRBV12-3/TRBV12-4
clone size: many
D gene: .
J gene: TRBJ2-3
CDR3 DNA: TGTGCCAGCAGTTTTCGCGTCAGCACAGATACGCAGTATTTT
CDR3 protein: CASSFRVSTDTQYF

V gene: TRBV5-1
clone size: few
D gene: .
J gene: TRBJ2-7
CDR3 DNA: TGCGCCAGCAGCTCCCAGACACTATCCTACGAGCAGTACTTC
CDR3 protein: CASSSQTLSYEQYF

V gene: TRBV2
clone size: few
D gene: TRBD1
J gene: TRBJ2-3
CDR3 DNA: TGTGCCAGCAATCAGGGGGCCACAGATACGCAGTATTTT
CDR3 protein: CASNQGATDTQYF

V gene: TRBV6-2/TRBV6-3
clone size: many
D gene: TRBD1
J gene: TRBJ1-1
CDR3 DNA: TGTGCCAGCAGTTACCCGACGGGGACAGGGACTCCGAACACTGAAGCTTTCTTT
CDR3 protein: CASSYPTGTGTPNTEAFF

V gene: TRBV28
clone size: few
D gene: TRBD1
J gene: TRBJ1-5
CDR3 DNA: TGTGCCAGCAGTTTAAGGCGACAGGGTTCGCGCAATCAGCCCCAGCATTTT
CDR3 protein: CASSLRRQGSRNQPQHF

V gene: TRBV12-3/TRBV12-4
clone size: .
D gene: TRBD2
J gene: TRBJ2-2
CDR3 DNA: TGTGCCACCTCAAGGCTAGCGGGCACTAACACCGGGGAGCTGTTTTTT
CDR3 protein: CATSRLAGTNTGELFF

V gene: TRBV9
clone size: few
D gene: TRBD1
J gene: TRBJ1-3
CDR3 DNA: TGTGCCAGCAGCGCATCGGGACAGGGTGGAGGAAACACCATATATTTT
CDR3 protein: CASSASGQGGGNTIYF

V gene: TRBV27
clone size: few
D gene: TRBD1
J gene: TRBJ2-7
CDR3 DNA: TGTGCCAGCAGTTTATTGGGACAGCAGTCCTACGAGCAGTACTTC
CDR3 protein: CASSLLGQQSYEQYF

V gene: TRBV2
clone size: .
D gene: .
J gene: TRBJ1-1
CDR3 DNA: TGTGCCAGCAGTGGATCCGGAGTGGGGACTGAAGCTTTCTTT
CDR3 protein: CASSGSGVGTEAFF

V gene: TRBV20-1
clone size: few
D gene: .
J gene: TRBJ2-7
CDR3 DNA: TGCAGTGCTAGAGTGTTAGAGAGTCTCTACGAGCAGTACTTC
CDR3 protein: CSARVLESLYEQYF

V gene: TRBV6-2/TRBV6-3
clone size: many
D gene: .
J gene: TRBJ1-2
CDR3 DNA: TGTGCCAGCACAGCGGGAGCATCTAACTATGGCTACACCTTC
CDR3 protein: CASTAGASNYGYTF

V gene: TRBV3-1
clone size: few
D gene: .
J gene: TRBJ1-1
CDR3 DNA: TGTGCCAGCACCAGGGTTCCGGACACTGAAGCTTTCTTT
CDR3 protein: CASTRVPDTEAFF

V gene: TRBV29-1
clone size: few
D gene: .
J gene: TRBJ1-2
CDR3 DNA: TGCAGCGTTGACCCCGGGACGACACCCTATGGCTACACCTTC
CDR3 protein: CSVDPGTTPYGYTF

V gene: TRBV15
clone size: .
D gene: .
J gene: TRBJ2-5
CDR3 DNA: TGTGCCACCAGCAGAGACAGGGTGGGGGGAGAGACCCAGTACTTC
CDR3 protein: CATSRDRVGGETQYF

V gene: TRBV6-1
clone size: .
D gene: .
J gene: TRBJ2-1
CDR3 DNA: TGTGCCAGCAGTGAGTCAAGGCGGGGCAATGAGCAGTTCTTC
CDR3 protein: CASSESRRGNEQFF

V gene: TRBV27
clone size: many
D gene: TRBD2
J gene: TRBJ2-3
CDR3 DNA: TGTGCCAGCACCCCTGGACTAGCGGGAATCACAGATACGCAGTATTTT
CDR3 protein: CASTPGLAGITDTQYF

V gene: TRBV6-5
clone size: few
D gene: TRBD1
J gene: TRBJ2-3
CDR3 DNA: TGTGCCAGCAGTTCGCCGGCTGGCAGGGGGCGTACAGATACGCAGTATTTT
CDR3 protein: CASSSPAGRGRTDTQYF

V gene: TRBV20-1
clone size: .
D gene: TRBD2
J gene: TRBJ2-7
CDR3 DNA: TGCAGTGCTAGGACTAGCGGGACTAGTACCTACGAGCAGTACTTC
CDR3 protein: CSARTSGTSTYEQYF

V gene: TRBV10-3
clone size: few
D gene: TRBD1
J gene: TRBJ2-6
CDR3 DNA: TGTGCCATCAGTGAGTCGCAGGCAGGGGGCCTCTCTGGGGCCAACGTCCTGACTTTC
CDR3 protein: CAISESQAGGLSGANVLTF

V gene: TRBV7-2
clone size: .
D gene: TRBD2
J gene: TRBJ2-7
CDR3 DNA: TGTGCCAGCAGCTTAACTGGACTAGCGAACTACGAGCAGTACTTC
CDR3 protein: CASSLTGLANYEQYF

V gene: TRBV29-1
clone size: few
D gene: TRBD2
J gene: TRBJ2-7
CDR3 DNA: TGCAGCGTTGTAGGACTAGCGGGCCTTTACGAGCAGTACTTC
CDR3 protein: CSVVGLAGLYEQYF

V gene: TRBV7-9
clone size: .
D gene: .
J gene: TRBJ2-5
CDR3 DNA: TGTGCCAGCAGCCCGTCCGTGGAGACCCAGTACTTC
CDR3 protein: CASSPSVETQYF

V gene: TRBV20-1
clone size: .
D gene: .
J gene: TRBJ1-1
CDR3 DNA: TGCAGTGCTAGAAGGACGGGGAAGGGTGGCACTGAAGCTTTCTTT
CDR3 protein: CSARRTGKGGTEAFF

V gene: TRBV5-1
clone size: .
D gene: .
J gene: TRBJ2-5
CDR3 DNA: TGCGCCAGCACGGCCTCAGGGGCTTCCCAAGAGACCCAGTACTTC
CDR3 protein: CASTASGASQETQYF

V gene: TRBV10-2
clone size: few
D gene: TRBD1
J gene: TRBJ1-6
CDR3 DNA: TGCGCCAGGCCGGCGGGACAGGGGTATTATAATTCACCCCTCCACTTT
CDR3 protein: CARPAGQGYYNSPLHF